This T cell receptor beta chain was observed in a study of tumor-infiltrating lymphocytes in primary liver carcinoma. Study results and caveats: Blood trailed tumors significantly in top-250-clone fraction (p = 0.039).

Extraction of RNA together with DNA used about 18-30 mg of unsorted bulk tissue. Constant-region priming of 500 ng total RNA yielded TCR beta cDNA. Nested multiplex PCR, run for three rounds with slightly modified ARM-PCR, yielded TCR beta libraries. TRBV1-TRBV30 forward primers paired with a C-beta reverse primer were used in the first two PCR rounds, which ran 9 to 10 cycles each. A single record per CDR3 protein comes from TCRdb applying MiXCR to the multiplex PCR reads. The profile covers around 190,000 distinct CDR3 sequences, with about 85% appearing a single time and around 18% taken by the ten largest. This clonotype has at least ten counts. No antigen is known for it. The CDR3 has 14 amino acids. The ends were cut back, 5 bases at V and 0 bases at J, with 11 bases in the middle.

The material sequenced was tumor tissue from primary liver carcinoma. The V and J genes are TRBV12-3 or TRBV12-4 and TRBJ2-7; maybe TRBD1 (6 bases). The receptor was derived from a man between 40 and 49 years old with primary liver carcinoma and hepatitis B virus infection. CDR3 loop: CASSPRQVSYEQYF. The CDR3 DNA follows: TGTGCCAGCAGTCCCAGACAGGTCTCCTACGAGCAGTACTTC.